This T cell receptor beta chain was sequenced in a study of T cell repertoires in cytomegalovirus infection (dated by TCRdb to between 2018 and 2020). Looking at the study overall: Alongside well-studied HLA-B-restricted epitopes, the peptide stimulations were aimed at recently identified HLA-C-restricted CMV epitopes, whose presentation resists viral immunomodulation. Donor HLA type was relevant to the analysis, as public TCR beta signatures indicated carriage of CMV infection together with the matching HLA type.

This clonotype was observed a few times. This receptor's antigen is unknown. Per-base qualities were not stored, and no clone one base away is much larger. The listed sequencing device is Illumina HiSeq 1500. TCRdb reworked the public reads: Q25 trimming with fastp, MiXCR clone assembly, productive beta chains retained. Under each unique CDR3 protein, matching rows form one entry showing the most common genes and DNA. Counted in this sample were around 570,000 distinct CDR3 sequences; 35% to 50% of them appeared once. Of the sample, around 50% is held by the ten largest clones. The germline V gene (reference sequence) provides CDR1 DFQATT and CDR2 SNEGSKA. V is shortened by 1 base, J by 14 bases, and the region joining them spans 12 bases. The CDR3 starts with the cysteine, ends with the phenylalanine, and has 12 residues. CDR3 DNA is the only sequence kept; it has 36 bases, read in frame from the first base.

The treatment or condition label of this sample denotes: in vitro stimulation with specific CMV peptide epitopes to enrich CMV-specific T cells. Overall results and qualifications from the work: In both this cohort and an independent cohort of several hundred donors, the cumulative frequency of public TCR beta family members distinguished carriers of CMV infection plus the relevant HLA type. In the ex vivo response, HLA-C-restricted CMV-specific TCR beta clonotypes were dominant, and in two of eight donors the single most frequent clonotype came from this HLA-C-restricted group.

The material sequenced was cultured PBMCs, taken from culture after CMV antigen stimulation. This receptor chain uses TRBV20-1 and TRBJ1-6; confidence is insufficient to name the D gene. The sequence came from a human donor in good health (CMV status not recorded). Some clones in this sample may be carry-over from other donors' samples. The DNA sequence is given as TGCAGTGCTAGAGGCCTACTTACGACCCTCCACTTT. This yields the protein CSARGLLTTLHF.